This T cell receptor beta chain was observed in a study of T cells in pancreatic ductal adenocarcinoma (dated by TCRdb to about 2017). Study-level background: Surgically resected pancreatic ductal adenocarcinoma specimens were analyzed for the quantity, spatial distribution, and characteristics of both suppressive cells and tumor-infiltrating CD8+ T cells, an effort aimed at clarifying the adaptive T-cell response occurring naturally.

The immunoSEQ hsTCRB kit was used to amplify TCR beta CDR3 regions from genomic DNA. High-throughput TRB CDR3 sequencing was performed on an Illumina HiSeq system. The paper's processing steps were these. The immunoSEQ software was used to analyze sequencing reads, and nonproductive sequences containing premature stops or frame-shifts were removed. Repertoire clonality was computed as one minus Shannon entropy normalized by log2 of the number of unique productive sequences. In TCRdb, the immuneACCESS table is reduced to in-frame sequences with V and J assigned. These tables do not hold every clone; where another copy was compared, an unresolved V gene accounts for under half, and the others remain unexplained. D and trimming come from the DNA, and the V and J calls and clone size come from that table. Across this sample there are approximately 97,000 clones, with roughly 95% seen only once. The ten largest account for roughly 3.1% of the sample.

Reading from cysteine to phenylalanine, the CDR3 counts 14 amino acids. Of the read, only the CDR3 DNA is kept; its 42 bases are in frame from base 1. The V end gives up 3 bases and the J end 4 bases, leaving 6 bases in the junction not matched to a gene. Looking up the germline V gene yields CDR1 SGHDT and CDR2 YYEEEE. What the authors observed across the whole study: Because inoperable disease is present at presentation in most pancreatic cancer patients, the resected cohort was biased toward the minority with early-stage disease. More total productive templates and 6.5 to 9.5-fold more unique clonotypes were found in blood samples than in tumor samples. T-cell clonality showed no significant difference between tumor and blood, with a mean clonality of about 0.112 in tumors and approximately 0.07 in blood. Comparisons of clonality between tumor and blood may be biased because tumors are enriched in CD45RO+ effector T cells rather than naive T cells, which biases the comparison toward lower diversity.

The selected pancreatic ductal adenocarcinoma patients had received surgery without neoadjuvant therapy. Peripheral blood was collected in heparin tubes, and PBMCs were then isolated from the blood with a histopaque density gradient and cryopreserved in about 9.7% DMSO. The DNeasy Blood and Tissue Kit, with Proteinase K and RNase treatment, was used to extract genomic DNA from more than five PBMC specimens and nine or ten flash-frozen tumor specimens. On this clone: The antigen this receptor binds is unknown. Base qualities are missing; no much larger clone stands one base away.

The V gene is TRBV5-6 and the J gene is TRBJ2-7; a stretch of 8 junction bases matches TRBD2. The clonotype originates from a human donor with pancreatic ductal adenocarcinoma. The sequencing input was PBMCs. The CDR3 protein sequence reads: CASSSLAGGYEQYF. The nucleotide sequence reads TGTGCCAGCAGCTCTTTGGCGGGAGGTTACGAGCAGTACTTC.